This T cell receptor beta chain was captured in a study of control samples from healthy donors and cancer patients. Measured with immunoSEQ multiplex PCR; TCRdb has only the in-frame clones, and not every one. Here the sample spans about 75,000 clones, 94% being singletons. This CDR3 has 16 residues. The V end lost 0 bases, the J end lost 3 bases, and 13 bases lay between the germline ends. Germline CDR1 SGDLS, CDR2 YYNGEE. The chain couples TRBV9 to TRBJ1-3; TRBD1 is a possible D gene (6 bases). The material sequenced was blood. This TCR was sampled from a woman aged 40-49 years in good health. The CDR3 coding sequence is TGTGCCAGCAGCGTAGCTACAGGGCATGGTGGAAACACCATATATTTT. It specifies CASSVATGHGGNTIYF.